This T cell receptor beta chain stems from a study of tumor-infiltrating lymphocytes in primary liver carcinoma. As for the study in general: Among the tumors, stages were T1-T3 N0M0 and sizes roughly 4 to 10 cm.

As for this clonotype: This clone may be a read error of a much larger clone one base away.

They got blood RNA out of unsorted whole blood and also pulled out germline DNA. The CDR3 is 17 amino acids. J gave up 7 bases and V 2 bases, and 9 bases lay outside the gene matches. In germline, CDR1 is MGHRA, CDR2 YSYEKL. The researchers produced TCR beta cDNA from 450 to 600 ng total RNA with a constant-region primer. Libraries for TCR beta were built through three nested multiplex PCR rounds, which together made up a slightly modified ARM-PCR procedure. TRBV1-TRBV30 forward primers paired with a C-beta reverse primer drove the first two PCR rounds, roughly 9 cycles each. TCRdb ran MiXCR on the multiplex PCR reads and lists one entry per CDR3 protein. The sample records about 300,000 distinct CDR3 sequences, more than 55% being singletons.

The J gene is TRBJ2-4, the V gene TRBV4-1; 12 nucleotides match TRBD2. The sample consisted of peripheral blood. This sequence originates from a man between 40 and 49 years old with primary liver carcinoma and hepatitis B virus infection. CDR3 region: CASSQSETSGSLNIQYF. In DNA, the CDR3 is TGCGCCAGCAGCCAATCTGAGACTAGCGGGAGCTTGAACATTCAGTACTTC.